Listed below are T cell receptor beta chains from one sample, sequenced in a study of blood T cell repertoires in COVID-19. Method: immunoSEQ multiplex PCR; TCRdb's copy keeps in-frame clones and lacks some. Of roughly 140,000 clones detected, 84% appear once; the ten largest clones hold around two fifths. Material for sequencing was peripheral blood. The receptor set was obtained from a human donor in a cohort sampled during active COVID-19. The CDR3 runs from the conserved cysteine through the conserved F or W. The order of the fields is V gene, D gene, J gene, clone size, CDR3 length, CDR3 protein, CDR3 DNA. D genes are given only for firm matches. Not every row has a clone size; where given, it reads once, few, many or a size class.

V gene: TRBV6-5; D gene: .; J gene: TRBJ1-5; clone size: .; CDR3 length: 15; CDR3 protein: CASSLNRASNQPQHF; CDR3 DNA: TGTGCCAGCAGCCTTAACAGGGCTAGCAATCAGCCCCAGCATTTT
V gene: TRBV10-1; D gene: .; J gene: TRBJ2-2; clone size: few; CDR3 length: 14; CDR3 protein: CASSPRANTGELFF; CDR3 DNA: TGCGCCAGCAGTCCGAGAGCGAACACCGGGGAGCTGTTTTTT
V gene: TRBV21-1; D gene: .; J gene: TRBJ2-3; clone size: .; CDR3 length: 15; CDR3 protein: CASSNSSGGPDTQYF; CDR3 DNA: TGTGCCAGCAGCAACTCTAGCGGGGGCCCTGATACGCAGTATTTT
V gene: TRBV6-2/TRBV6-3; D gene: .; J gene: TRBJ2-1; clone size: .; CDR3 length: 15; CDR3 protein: CASSYSSILYNEQFF; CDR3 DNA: TGTGCCAGCAGTTACTCGAGTATTCTCTACAATGAGCAGTTCTTC
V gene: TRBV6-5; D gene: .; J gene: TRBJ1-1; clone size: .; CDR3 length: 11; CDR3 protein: CASRSRGEAFF; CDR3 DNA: TGTGCCAGCAGATCCAGGGGAGAAGCTTTCTTT
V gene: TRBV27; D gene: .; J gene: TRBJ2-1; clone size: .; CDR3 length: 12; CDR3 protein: CASSLQRGEQFF; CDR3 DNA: TGTGCCAGCAGTCTCCAACGGGGTGAGCAGTTCTTC
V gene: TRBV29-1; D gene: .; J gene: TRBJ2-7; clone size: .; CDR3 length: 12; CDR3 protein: CSVGPHRYEQYF; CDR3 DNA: TGCAGCGTTGGGCCCCACAGGTACGAGCAGTACTTC
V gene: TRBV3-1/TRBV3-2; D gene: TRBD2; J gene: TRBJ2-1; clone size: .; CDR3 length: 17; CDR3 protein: CASSQEVGLAAYNEQFF; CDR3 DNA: TGTGCCAGCAGCCAAGAGGTGGGACTAGCTGCCTACAATGAGCAGTTCTTC
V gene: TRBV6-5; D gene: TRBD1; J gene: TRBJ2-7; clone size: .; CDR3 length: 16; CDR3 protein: CASSYLRTGMFYEQYF; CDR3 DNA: TGTGCCAGCAGTTACCTGAGGACAGGGATGTTCTACGAGCAGTACTTC
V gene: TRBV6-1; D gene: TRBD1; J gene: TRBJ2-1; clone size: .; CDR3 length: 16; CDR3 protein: CASSGLRDRVYNEQFF; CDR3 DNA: TGTGCCAGCAGTGGACTCCGGGACAGGGTTTACAATGAGCAGTTCTTC
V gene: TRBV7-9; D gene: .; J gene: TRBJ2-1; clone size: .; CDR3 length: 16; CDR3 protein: CASSGAGTPAMNEQFF; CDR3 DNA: TGTGCCAGCAGCGGGGCCGGGACTCCGGCGATGAATGAGCAGTTCTTC
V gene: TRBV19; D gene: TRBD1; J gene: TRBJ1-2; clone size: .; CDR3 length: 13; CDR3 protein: CASRGQAQYGYTF; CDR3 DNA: TGTGCCAGTAGAGGACAGGCCCAATATGGCTACACCTTC
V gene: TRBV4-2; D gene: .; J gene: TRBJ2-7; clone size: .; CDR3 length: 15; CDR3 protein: CASSQGTGDFYEQYF; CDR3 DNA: TGTGCCAGCAGCCAGGGTACGGGAGATTTCTACGAGCAGTACTTC
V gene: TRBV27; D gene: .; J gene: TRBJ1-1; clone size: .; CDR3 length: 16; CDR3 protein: CASSRGGGTLNTEAFF; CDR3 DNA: TGTGCCAGCAGCCGCGGAGGCGGGACCTTGAACACTGAAGCTTTCTTT
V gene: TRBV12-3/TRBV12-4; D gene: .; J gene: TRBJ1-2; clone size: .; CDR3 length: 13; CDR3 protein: CASSLTANYGYTF; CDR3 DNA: TGTGCCAGCAGCTTGACAGCAAACTATGGCTACACCTTC
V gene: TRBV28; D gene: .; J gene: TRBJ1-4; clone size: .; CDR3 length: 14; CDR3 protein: CASSLSTTNEKLFF; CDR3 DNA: TGTGCCAGCAGTTTATCCACAACTAATGAAAAACTGTTTTTT
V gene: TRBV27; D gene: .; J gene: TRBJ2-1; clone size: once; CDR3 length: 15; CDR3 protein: CASSLSGRRWDEQFF; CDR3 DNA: TGTGCCAGCAGTTTATCGGGCAGACGCTGGGATGAGCAGTTCTTC
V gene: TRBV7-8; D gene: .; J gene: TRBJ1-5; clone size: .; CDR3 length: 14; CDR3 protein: CASSFLDTNQPQHF; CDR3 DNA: TGTGCCAGCAGCTTCTTGGACACTAATCAGCCCCAGCATTTT
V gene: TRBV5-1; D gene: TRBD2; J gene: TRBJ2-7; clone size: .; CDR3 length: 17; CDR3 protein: CASSLSLAGGSPHEQYF; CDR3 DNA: TGCGCCAGCAGCTTGTCACTAGCGGGGGGGAGCCCTCACGAGCAGTACTTC
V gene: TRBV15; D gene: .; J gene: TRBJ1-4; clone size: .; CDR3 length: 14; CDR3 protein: CATTRGTYNEKLFF; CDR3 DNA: TGTGCCACCACGAGGGGGACGTATAATGAAAAACTGTTTTTT
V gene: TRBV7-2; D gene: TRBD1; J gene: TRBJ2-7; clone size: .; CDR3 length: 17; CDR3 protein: CASGTPTTGVFSYEQYF; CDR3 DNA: TGTGCCAGCGGGACACCAACTACAGGGGTTTTCTCCTACGAGCAGTACTTC
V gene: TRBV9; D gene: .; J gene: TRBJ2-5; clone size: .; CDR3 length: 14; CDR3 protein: CASSVGVREETQYF; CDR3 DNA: TGTGCCAGCAGCGTAGGGGTGCGGGAAGAGACCCAGTACTTC
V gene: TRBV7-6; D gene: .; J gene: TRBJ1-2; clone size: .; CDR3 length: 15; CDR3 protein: CASSQGGVMDYGYTF; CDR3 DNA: TGTGCCAGCAGCCAAGGGGGGGTTATGGACTATGGCTACACCTTC
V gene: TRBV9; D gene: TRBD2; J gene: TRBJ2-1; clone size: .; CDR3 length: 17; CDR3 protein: CASSPPSGAGGYNEQFF; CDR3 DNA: TGTGCCAGCAGCCCCCCTTCGGGAGCGGGGGGGTACAATGAGCAGTTCTTC
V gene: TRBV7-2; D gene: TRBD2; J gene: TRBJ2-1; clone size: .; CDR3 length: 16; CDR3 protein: CASSLAASGGYNEQFF; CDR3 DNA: TGTGCCAGCAGCTTAGCGGCCAGCGGGGGGTACAATGAGCAGTTCTTC
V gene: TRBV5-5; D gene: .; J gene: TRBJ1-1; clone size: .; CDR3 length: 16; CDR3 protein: CASSWGPSGTNTEAFF; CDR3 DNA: TGTGCCAGCAGCTGGGGGCCGTCCGGAACGAACACTGAAGCTTTCTTT
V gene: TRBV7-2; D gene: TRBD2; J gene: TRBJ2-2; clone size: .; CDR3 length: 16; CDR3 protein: CASSLRGGANTGELFF; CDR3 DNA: TGTGCCAGCAGCTTACGCGGGGGGGCCAACACCGGGGAGCTGTTTTTT
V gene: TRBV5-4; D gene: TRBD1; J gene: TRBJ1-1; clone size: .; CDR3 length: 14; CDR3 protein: CASSRDSKNTEAFF; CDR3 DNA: TGTGCCAGCAGTCGGGACAGCAAGAACACTGAAGCTTTCTTT
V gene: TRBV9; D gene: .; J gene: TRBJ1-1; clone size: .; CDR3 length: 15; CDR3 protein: CASSVTGFMNTEAFF; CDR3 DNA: TGTGCCAGCAGCGTAACGGGTTTCATGAACACTGAAGCTTTCTTT
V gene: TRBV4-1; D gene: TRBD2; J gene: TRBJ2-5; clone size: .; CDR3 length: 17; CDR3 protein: CASSQEGASGASETQYF; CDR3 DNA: TGCGCCAGCAGCCAAGAAGGGGCCAGCGGGGCTTCAGAGACCCAGTACTTC
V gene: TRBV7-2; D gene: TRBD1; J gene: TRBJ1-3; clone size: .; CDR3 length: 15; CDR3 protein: CASSLPTGFGNTIYF; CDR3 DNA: TGTGCCAGCAGCTTACCGACAGGGTTTGGAAACACCATATATTTT
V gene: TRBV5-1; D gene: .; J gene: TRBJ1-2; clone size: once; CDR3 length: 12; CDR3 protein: CASRTDSYGYTF; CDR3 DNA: TGCGCCAGCAGGACCGACTCCTATGGCTACACCTTC
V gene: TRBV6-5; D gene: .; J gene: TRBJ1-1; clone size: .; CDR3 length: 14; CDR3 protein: CASSLGGMNTEAFF; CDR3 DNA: TGTGCCAGCAGTTTAGGCGGGATGAACACTGAAGCTTTCTTT
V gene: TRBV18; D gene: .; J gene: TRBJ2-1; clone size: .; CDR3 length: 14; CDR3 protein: CASSPPLLTNEQFF; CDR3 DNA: TGTGCCAGCTCACCACCGCTACTAACCAATGAGCAGTTCTTC
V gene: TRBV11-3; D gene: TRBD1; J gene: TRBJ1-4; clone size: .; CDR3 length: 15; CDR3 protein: CASSALGTGREKLFF; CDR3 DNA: TGTGCCAGCAGCGCCCTCGGGACAGGGAGAGAAAAACTGTTTTTT
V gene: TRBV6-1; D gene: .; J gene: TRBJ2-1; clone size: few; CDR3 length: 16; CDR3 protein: CASSEALLPGNNEQFF; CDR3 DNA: TGTGCCAGCAGTGAAGCGCTTCTTCCAGGGAACAATGAGCAGTTCTTC
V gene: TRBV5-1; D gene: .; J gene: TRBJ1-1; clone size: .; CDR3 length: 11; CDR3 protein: CASSLDRRAFF; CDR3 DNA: TGCGCCAGCAGCTTAGATCGGAGAGCTTTCTTT
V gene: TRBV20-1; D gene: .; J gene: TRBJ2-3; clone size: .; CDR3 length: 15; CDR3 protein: CSASVWGVNTDTQYF; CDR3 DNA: TGCAGTGCTAGTGTATGGGGGGTTAACACAGATACGCAGTATTTT
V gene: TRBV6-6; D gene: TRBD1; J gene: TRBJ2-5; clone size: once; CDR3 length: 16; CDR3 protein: CASSYSPGQGMETQYF; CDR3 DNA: TGTGCCAGCAGTTACTCACCGGGACAGGGAATGGAGACCCAGTACTTC